This T cell receptor beta chain is from a study of T cell changes during pregnancy in multiple sclerosis. V dropped 6 bases and J dropped 0 bases, with 12 bases sitting between them. The germline gives CDR1 MNHNS, CDR2 SASEGT. The CDR3 covers 15 residues. The protocol was immunoSEQ multiplex PCR, while the TCRdb copy is restricted to in-frame clones and leaves out a portion. The sample records over 20,000 clones, more than 75% being singletons. The sequence was obtained from a female donor with multiple sclerosis, enrolled in a pregnancy study. The source material was CD8+ T cells from peripheral blood mononuclear cells, sampled before pregnancy. V is TRBV6-1 and J is TRBJ1-5, with a possible D match to TRBD1 (5 bases). The CDR3 DNA is TGTGCCAGCAGGGAGACAGAATATAGCAATCAGCCCCAGCATTTT. Protein: CASRETEYSNQPQHF.